The rows below give T cell receptor beta chains drawn from one sample of a study of control samples from healthy donors and cancer patients. The data were produced by immunoSEQ multiplex PCR, yet TCRdb's version contains in-frame clones alone and is incomplete. In the table there are about 110,000 clones, about 89% of which are singletons. Sequencing used blood. The origin of the receptors is a woman aged 18-29 years in good health. Each CDR3 is given with its conserved first and last residue. Fields, in order: J gene, V gene, clone size, D gene, CDR3 protein, CDR3 DNA. A D gene is named only where the DNA matches it firmly. Where a row states a size, it is once, few, many or the class of an expanded clone; other rows omit it.

TRBJ1-2 | TRBV27 | . | TRBD1 | CASRTGGHGYTF | TGTGCCAGCCGAACAGGGGGTCATGGCTACACCTTC
TRBJ2-7 | TRBV27 | . | TRBD2 | CASSLRSGGDSSYEQYF | TGTGCCAGCAGTTTGCGCTCTGGGGGGGATAGCTCCTACGAGCAGTACTTC
TRBJ2-5 | TRBV27 | . | . | CASGLRGGLETQYF | TGTGCCAGCGGGTTGAGGGGGGGCCTGGAGACCCAGTACTTC
TRBJ2-1 | TRBV24-1 | few | TRBD1 | CATSEPGQHYNEQFF | TGTGCCACCAGTGAACCGGGACAGCACTACAATGAGCAGTTCTTC
TRBJ2-7 | TRBV6-2/TRBV6-3 | once | . | CASSYEIEQYF | TGTGCCAGCAGTTACGAGATCGAGCAGTACTTC
TRBJ1-3 | TRBV29-1 | . | TRBD1 | CSAWKGQRGGNTIYF | TGCAGCGCCTGGAAGGGACAGCGAGGAGGAAACACCATATATTTT
TRBJ1-5 | TRBV24-1 | many | . | CATSDCCRVDSNQPQHF | TGTGCCACCAGTGATTGCTGCAGGGTGGATAGCAATCAGCCCCAGCATTTT
TRBJ1-1 | TRBV5-1 | once | TRBD1 | CASSSLTGGNTEAFF | TGCGCCAGCAGCTCCTTGACAGGGGGGAACACTGAAGCTTTCTTT
TRBJ2-3 | TRBV24-1 | . | . | CATSDSHSYREDTQYF | TGTGCCACCAGTGATTCCCACTCATACAGGGAGGATACGCAGTATTTT
TRBJ1-1 | TRBV28 | . | . | CASKPSKTRNTEAFF | TGTGCCAGCAAACCCTCGAAGACCCGGAACACTGAAGCTTTCTTT
TRBJ1-2 | TRBV19 | . | . | CASSGGHYGYTF | TGTGCCAGTAGTGGCGGACACTATGGCTACACCTTC
TRBJ2-5 | TRBV27 | . | TRBD2 | CASSLRRLAGVSETQYF | TGTGCCAGCAGTTTACGTAGACTAGCGGGAGTCTCAGAGACCCAGTACTTC
TRBJ2-7 | TRBV19 | . | . | CASSIGLTGWDGEQYF | TGTGCCAGTAGTATAGGCCTAACAGGGTGGGATGGGGAGCAGTACTTC
TRBJ1-3 | TRBV7-8 | . | . | CASSLAAFGSGNTIYF | TGTGCCAGCAGCTTAGCGGCCTTTGGCTCTGGAAACACCATATATTTT
TRBJ2-3 | TRBV4-2 | . | TRBD2 | CASSQEATSGSLHTQYF | TGTGCCAGCAGCCAAGAAGCGACTAGCGGGAGTTTGCATACGCAGTATTTT
TRBJ2-5 | TRBV5-1 | . | . | CASSLYSSQETQYF | TGCGCCAGCAGCTTGTACAGCAGCCAAGAGACCCAGTACTTC
TRBJ2-3 | TRBV29-1 | . | . | CSVSWRGADTQYF | TGCAGCGTTTCTTGGCGGGGAGCAGATACGCAGTATTTT
TRBJ2-7 | TRBV10-3 | once | . | CAISESTGQGIYEQYF | TGTGCCATCAGTGAGTCGACCGGCCAGGGGATATACGAGCAGTACTTC
TRBJ2-3 | TRBV11-3 | . | TRBD2 | CASSLVSRGGLAGGSDTQYF | TGTGCCAGCAGCTTAGTTAGCCGGGGGGGACTAGCGGGAGGATCAGATACGCAGTATTTT
TRBJ2-5 | TRBV4-3 | . | TRBD2 | CASSQDLAGVRQETQYF | TGCGCCAGCAGCCAGGATTTAGCGGGAGTGCGTCAAGAGACCCAGTACTTC
TRBJ1-6 | TRBV6-4 | once | TRBD1 | CASRPTGENSPLHF | TGTGCCAGCAGACCCACAGGGGAGAATTCACCCCTCCACTTT
TRBJ2-3 | TRBV4-3 | . | TRBD2 | CASSQDRAGGTDTQYF | TGCGCCAGCAGCCAAGACAGGGCGGGAGGCACAGATACGCAGTATTTT
TRBJ2-2 | TRBV6-2/TRBV6-3 | . | TRBD2 | CASSASGGTNTGELFF | TGTGCCAGCAGCGCTAGCGGGGGGACGAACACCGGGGAGCTGTTTTTT
TRBJ2-2 | TRBV7-6 | once | . | CASSWADASNTGELFF | TGTGCCAGCAGCTGGGCGGACGCTTCGAACACCGGGGAGCTGTTTTTT
TRBJ1-2 | TRBV6-5 | . | TRBD1 | CASRSDRVVDTF | TGTGCCAGCAGGTCCGACAGGGTGGTAGACACCTTC
TRBJ1-5 | TRBV4-2 | . | . | CASSPRIEGNQPQHF | TGTGCCAGCAGCCCCCGGATCGAAGGCAATCAGCCCCAGCATTTT
TRBJ2-7 | TRBV7-9 | . | . | CASTRGTDPYEQYF | TGTGCCAGCACCCGCGGGACAGATCCCTACGAGCAGTACTTC
TRBJ2-1 | TRBV5-4 | . | TRBD2 | CASSPGLAGRRFF | TGTGCCAGCAGCCCTGGACTAGCGGGTCGTAGGTTCTTC
TRBJ1-1 | TRBV14 | . | . | CASSQDRGRGVWGTEAFF | TGTGCCAGCAGCCAAGATCGTGGGCGTGGAGTTTGGGGAACTGAAGCTTTCTTT
TRBJ1-6 | TRBV2 | . | . | CASSEMGQGSSPLHF | TGTGCCAGCAGTGAAATGGGGCAGGGGTCTTCACCCCTCCACTTT
TRBJ2-7 | TRBV10-3 | . | . | CAISEEETSVYEQYF | TGTGCCATCAGTGAGGAGGAAACTTCTGTGTACGAGCAGTACTTC
TRBJ2-7 | TRBV7-9 | few | . | CASSPRQRYEQYF | TGTGCCAGCAGCCCAAGACAGCGCTACGAGCAGTACTTC
TRBJ2-3 | TRBV5-6 | . | . | CASSLQTNYNTDTQYF | TGTGCCAGCAGCTTGCAGACTAACTACAACACAGATACGCAGTATTTT
TRBJ2-2 | TRBV7-6 | few | . | CASTRGVNTGELFF | TGTGCCAGCACCAGGGGAGTTAACACCGGGGAGCTGTTTTTT
TRBJ2-1 | TRBV5-4 | . | TRBD1 | CASSLQGVDEQFF | TGTGCCAGCAGCTTACAGGGGGTAGATGAGCAGTTCTTC
TRBJ2-1 | TRBV7-9 | . | . | CASSLGGSYNEQFF | TGTGCCAGCAGCTTAGGAGGCTCCTACAATGAGCAGTTCTTC
TRBJ1-3 | TRBV18 | . | . | CASSLGGPGNTIYF | TGTGCCAGCTCACTAGGGGGTCCTGGAAACACCATATATTTT
TRBJ2-7 | TRBV11-2 | once | . | CASTVSSYEQYF | TGTGCCAGCACCGTAAGCTCCTACGAGCAGTACTTC
TRBJ1-6 | TRBV18 | . | TRBD1 | CASSPRPGQGNSPLHF | TGTGCCAGCTCACCACGCCCGGGACAGGGGAATTCACCCCTCCACTTT
TRBJ2-1 | TRBV4-3 | . | . | CASSQLKGLKGYYNEQFF | TGCGCCAGCAGCCAGCTCAAAGGACTGAAAGGGTACTACAATGAGCAGTTCTTC
TRBJ2-3 | TRBV7-2 | . | . | CASSPRGGPTQYF | TGTGCCAGCAGCCCAAGGGGGGGTCCTACGCAGTATTTT
TRBJ2-2 | TRBV5-4 | . | TRBD2 | CASSLVLAGTPWGTGELFF | TGTGCCAGCAGCTTGGTCCTAGCGGGAACCCCTTGGGGCACCGGGGAGCTGTTTTTT
TRBJ1-6 | TRBV28 | once | . | CASSLLGRGNSPLHF | TGTGCCAGCAGTTTATTAGGCAGAGGAAATTCACCCCTCCACTTT
TRBJ2-7 | TRBV6-2/TRBV6-3 | . | TRBD2 | CASSYPRLAGIYEQYF | TGTGCCAGCAGTTACCCCCGGCTAGCGGGGATCTACGAGCAGTACTTC
TRBJ1-3 | TRBV28 | . | . | CASRERGSGNTIYF | TGTGCCAGCAGGGAACGTGGTAGTGGAAACACCATATATTTT
TRBJ1-2 | TRBV29-1 | . | . | CSAKLVTGFYGYTF | TGCAGCGCAAAACTTGTGACAGGCTTCTATGGCTACACCTTC
TRBJ1-3 | TRBV18 | . | . | CASSPPRQARDTIYF | TGTGCCAGCTCACCCCCCCGACAGGCCCGGGACACCATATATTTT
TRBJ2-1 | TRBV28 | once | TRBD1 | CASSSRQGARGPYNEQFF | TGTGCCAGCAGTTCCCGACAGGGGGCGAGAGGACCCTACAATGAGCAGTTCTTC
TRBJ1-4 | TRBV5-1 | once | . | CASSWGLGTRNEKLFF | TGCGCCAGCAGCTGGGGCCTCGGGACAAGGAATGAAAAACTGTTTTTT
TRBJ2-7 | TRBV12-3/TRBV12-4 | once | . | CASSRDGGQNF | TGTGCCAGCAGCCGGGACGGAGGCCAGAACTTC
TRBJ1-1 | TRBV29-1 | . | . | CSVVVRRNTEAFF | TGCAGCGTTGTTGTTCGTCGGAACACTGAAGCTTTCTTT
TRBJ1-4 | TRBV7-2 | . | . | CAILGGTNEKLFF | TGTGCCATTTTAGGGGGTACTAATGAAAAACTGTTTTTT
TRBJ2-5 | TRBV29-1 | . | . | CSVGTWGEETQYF | TGCAGCGTAGGGACTTGGGGTGAAGAGACCCAGTACTTC
TRBJ2-7 | TRBV3-1/TRBV3-2 | . | TRBD2 | CASSPGTSGSSEQYF | TGTGCCAGCAGCCCGGGGACTAGCGGGAGCAGCGAGCAGTACTTC
TRBJ2-2 | TRBV9 | . | . | CASSPGLAFTGELFF | TGTGCCAGCAGCCCGGGGCTAGCGTTCACCGGGGAGCTGTTTTTT
TRBJ2-5 | TRBV5-1 | . | TRBD1 | CASSSSTGLKTQYF | TGCGCCAGCAGCTCGTCGACAGGGTTAAAGACCCAGTACTTC
TRBJ1-2 | TRBV4-2 | . | TRBD1 | CASSHVTGEGDYGYTF | TGTGCCAGCAGCCATGTAACAGGGGAAGGGGACTATGGCTACACCTTC
TRBJ2-2 | TRBV2 | few | TRBD2 | CASSNPGTSVTGELFF | TGTGCCAGCAGTAATCCCGGGACTAGCGTCACCGGGGAGCTGTTTTTT
TRBJ2-1 | TRBV29-1 | . | TRBD2 | CSVAGRGVTSGKMGNEQFF | TGCAGCGTTGCGGGGCGTGGGGTGACTAGCGGGAAAATGGGCAATGAGCAGTTCTTC
TRBJ1-1 | TRBV24-1 | . | . | CASRRAANTEAFF | TGTGCCTCCCGACGGGCGGCGAACACTGAAGCTTTCTTT